This T cell receptor beta chain appears in the sequencing data of a study of breast tumors, draining lymph nodes, adjacent tissues. Axillary draining lymph nodes of breast cancer patients supplied the node samples. CDR1 MGHRA and CDR2 YSYEKL come from the germline V gene. Counting both end residues, the CDR3 totals 11 amino acids. TCRdb passed the multiplex PCR reads through MiXCR, listing each CDR3 protein once. The sample holds 200,000 to 300,000 distinct CDR3 sequences, about 30% seen once. About this clonotype itself: Since the CDR3 does not end with the conserved phenylalanine or tryptophan, this likely comes from a read error. The DNA is omitted, as the CDR3 cannot be located on it reliably, and the CDR3 follows TCRdb's listing.

This sequence originates from a female donor with breast cancer. Some clones in this sample may be carry-over from other donors' samples. The chain combines TRBV4-1 with TRBJ2-7. Sequencing was done on a sample of axillary lymph node tissue. The CDR3 sequence: CASSPLRKQCS.